A selection of T cell receptor beta chains follows, all from one sample in a study of cytomegalovirus exposure and HLA in healthy donors. Here immunoSEQ multiplex PCR was the method, and the copy in TCRdb shows in-frame clones only, minus some. Among 95,000 to 150,000 clones listed, roughly 80% were seen once. The sample consisted of PBMCs. Receptors were obtained from a man younger than 45 in good health and CMV-seropositive. Both conserved end residues are part of each CDR3. The D gene is left open where the match is weak. Only part of the rows carry a size: once, few, many, or a class if the clone is expanded.

clone_size,v_call,d_call,j_call,cdr3_nt,cdr3_aa
NA,TRBV7-3,TRBD1,TRBJ1-2,TGTGCCAGCAGCATCCGGGACAGCTTTTTCCCGGTCTTC,CASSIRDSFFPVF
NA,TRBV10-3,TRBD2,TRBJ2-1,TGTGCCATCAGTGAGTCGAGTTTAGCGGGGGGGTACAATGAGCAGTTCTTC,CAISESSLAGGYNEQFF
few,TRBV7-9,NA,TRBJ2-7,TGTGCCAGCAGCCCAAGACAGTTCTACGAGCAGTACTTC,CASSPRQFYEQYF
NA,TRBV4-1,NA,TRBJ2-7,TGCGCCAGCAGCCAAGTTCAGGGTTCAGCCTACGAGCAGTACTTC,CASSQVQGSAYEQYF
NA,TRBV9,NA,TRBJ2-2,TGTGCCAGCAGCTTAGGGGCCCTTCACACCGGGGAGCTGTTTTTT,CASSLGALHTGELFF
NA,TRBV7-6,TRBD1,TRBJ2-2,TGTGCCATAGCACAGGGGGCACGGACCGGGGAGCTGTTTTTT,CAIAQGARTGELFF
once,TRBV18,TRBD2,TRBJ2-5,TGTGCCAGCTCCCCCCAGGCGGGGGGCCAAGAGACCCAGTACTTC,CASSPQAGGQETQYF
NA,TRBV10-1,NA,TRBJ1-3,TGCGCCAGCAGTGAGAGCGGAGCTGGAAACACCATATATTTT,CASSESGAGNTIYF
NA,TRBV11-2,NA,TRBJ1-5,TGTGCCAGCAGCACGGACTGGAATCAGCCCCAGCATTTT,CASSTDWNQPQHF
NA,TRBV5-6,NA,TRBJ1-4,TGTGCCAGCAGCTTAGGGGCCCTAAGGGAAAAACTGTTTTTT,CASSLGALREKLFF
NA,TRBV6-5,NA,TRBJ2-4,TGTGCCAGCAGCAACCGGGTTGGGGGGACCAACATTCAGTACTTC,CASSNRVGGTNIQYF
NA,TRBV18,NA,TRBJ2-7,TGTGCCAGCTCACCGCAGACAGACTCCTACGAGCAGTACTTC,CASSPQTDSYEQYF
NA,TRBV4-2,TRBD1,TRBJ2-2,TGTGCCAGCAGCCACCCACCCGGACAGGGGGCGTCCGGGGAGCTGTTTTTT,CASSHPPGQGASGELFF
NA,TRBV10-2,TRBD2,TRBJ2-7,TGCGCCAGCAGTCGGGGACTAGCGGACTCCTACGAGCAGTACTTC,CASSRGLADSYEQYF
NA,TRBV6-5,TRBD1,TRBJ2-2,TGTGCCAGCAGTTACCTGACAGGGGGCCTATCCGGGGAGCTGTTTTTT,CASSYLTGGLSGELFF
NA,TRBV11-2,NA,TRBJ2-7,TGTGCCAGCAGCTTATTGGGGGGAGGAAGTTCTTACGAGCAGTACTTC,CASSLLGGGSSYEQYF
NA,TRBV30,NA,TRBJ2-1,TGTGCCTGGAGTAGACAAATCAATGAGCAGTTCTTC,CAWSRQINEQFF
NA,TRBV29-1,NA,TRBJ2-1,TGCAGCGTTGATGGTCAGGGGCTTAATGAGCAGTTCTTC,CSVDGQGLNEQFF
NA,TRBV30,NA,TRBJ1-1,TGTGCCTGGAGTGCATTGAACACTGAAGCTTTCTTT,CAWSALNTEAFF
NA,TRBV27,TRBD1,TRBJ1-2,TGTGCCAGCAGTTTTAAGTTGGGGACAGGGGTGTCTAACTATGGCTACACCTTC,CASSFKLGTGVSNYGYTF
NA,TRBV5-4,TRBD2,TRBJ2-7,TGTGCCAGCAGCTTGGATTCTGGCGGGAGTGTGTACGAGCAGTACTTC,CASSLDSGGSVYEQYF
NA,TRBV5-4,TRBD1,TRBJ2-1,TGTGCCAGCAGCCACTCGGGACAGCTTACCTACAATGAGCAGTTCTTC,CASSHSGQLTYNEQFF
NA,TRBV9,TRBD2,TRBJ2-1,TGTGCCAGCAGCGTACAGTCTAGCGGGAGGGGTGAGCAGTTCTTC,CASSVQSSGRGEQFF
NA,TRBV5-1,NA,TRBJ2-5,TGCGCCAGCAGCTCTATGTACCAAGAGACCCAGTACTTC,CASSSMYQETQYF
NA,TRBV7-2,NA,TRBJ1-1,TGTGCCAGCAGCCTCATGGTGGGGGGTCAACCTGAAGCTTTCTTT,CASSLMVGGQPEAFF
NA,TRBV9,TRBD2,TRBJ2-1,TGTGCCAGCAGCCTAGCGGGAGGGCCCTACAATGAGCAGTTCTTC,CASSLAGGPYNEQFF
NA,TRBV19,NA,TRBJ2-1,TGTGCCAGTAGTCGCCTAGCGATCCCCAATGAGCAGTTCTTC,CASSRLAIPNEQFF
NA,TRBV4-2,NA,TRBJ2-7,TGTGCCAGCAGCCAAGAGGTGGTGGCAGCCTACGAGCAGTACTTC,CASSQEVVAAYEQYF
NA,TRBV7-2,NA,TRBJ2-1,TGTGCCAGCAGCTCACCTACAGGGACGCAGTTCTTC,CASSSPTGTQFF
NA,TRBV29-1,NA,TRBJ1-3,TGCAGCGTTGAAATCGGCTCTGGAAACACCATATATTTT,CSVEIGSGNTIYF
NA,TRBV29-1,TRBD2,TRBJ2-7,TGCAGCGTTGAAGTCCCCGGGGATAGCGGGTACGAGCAGTACTTC,CSVEVPGDSGYEQYF
NA,TRBV27,NA,TRBJ1-2,TGTGCCAGCATCCTTCGGGACACAGCTAACTATGGCTACACCTTC,CASILRDTANYGYTF
NA,TRBV5-5,NA,TRBJ2-7,TGTGCCAGCAGTTCCAATTTCTACGAGCAGTACTTC,CASSSNFYEQYF
once,TRBV5-1,NA,TRBJ1-4,TGCGCCAGCAGCTTGGACAGGGTCCAGGAAAAACTGTTTTTT,CASSLDRVQEKLFF
few,TRBV9,TRBD1,TRBJ1-2,TGTGCCAGCAGCGGACAAAGGATGGGACAGGGCGACTATGGCTACACCTTC,CASSGQRMGQGDYGYTF
NA,TRBV30,NA,TRBJ2-1,TGTGCCTGGAGTGCTAAGCGGGCTACTGAGCAGTTCTTC,CAWSAKRATEQFF
NA,TRBV2,NA,TRBJ2-1,TGTGCCAGCAGTGTGACAGGAAGTAATGAGCAGTTCTTC,CASSVTGSNEQFF
NA,TRBV7-6,TRBD1,TRBJ2-1,TGTGCCAGCAGCTTGGAGAGGACAGGGGGCTACAATGAGCAGTTCTTC,CASSLERTGGYNEQFF
NA,TRBV10-3,NA,TRBJ2-7,TGTGCCATCAGTGAACAGGGGGGGGGTGCCTACGAGCAGTACTTC,CAISEQGGGAYEQYF
NA,TRBV7-2,NA,TRBJ2-3,TGTGCCAGCAGCTTAGACGGGATCAACACGGATACGCAGTATTTT,CASSLDGINTDTQYF
NA,TRBV5-6,TRBD1,TRBJ1-2,TGTGCCAGCAGCTTGGGACAGGGAACCTATGGCTACACCTTC,CASSLGQGTYGYTF
NA,TRBV7-2,NA,TRBJ2-7,TGTGCCAGCAGCTTTGCTTCACAAACCCAGTACGAGCAGTACTTC,CASSFASQTQYEQYF
NA,TRBV28,NA,TRBJ2-7,TGTGCCAGCAGTTTCAATGTCGAGCAGTACTTC,CASSFNVEQYF
few,TRBV28,NA,TRBJ1-1,TGTGCCAGCAGGTCCCAGAACACTGAAGCTTTCTTT,CASRSQNTEAFF
NA,TRBV6-5,TRBD1,TRBJ1-6,TGTGCCAGCAGTCGGGACAGATCGAATTCACCCCTCCACTTT,CASSRDRSNSPLHF
NA,TRBV6-6,NA,TRBJ1-3,TGTGCCAGCGCGGATTCTGGAAACACCATATATTTT,CASADSGNTIYF
NA,TRBV19,NA,TRBJ2-7,TGTGCCAGTAGTCCCGGGACTGGGGGCTCCTACGAGCAGTACTTC,CASSPGTGGSYEQYF
NA,TRBV2,TRBD1,TRBJ1-2,TGTGCCAGCAGCGGGACAGCCACTTATGGCTACACCTTC,CASSGTATYGYTF
NA,TRBV5-6,TRBD1,TRBJ2-1,TGTGCCAGCAGCCGACCCGGGACAGCGGTGAACAATGAGCAGTTCTTC,CASSRPGTAVNNEQFF